These 23 T cell receptor beta chains came from one sample sequenced in a study of blood T cell repertoires in COVID-19 (dated by TCRdb to the early 2020s). The library was generated by the immunoSEQ multiplex PCR assay. TCRdb holds this immuneACCESS table with in-frame rearrangements only. Some clones are missing; in checked studies, unresolved V genes explain under half, and the rest has no known cause. The sample yields roughly 300,000 clones; 70% to 90% were counted once. The ten largest clones capture under 6% of the sample. The sequenced sample consisted of PBMCs or T cells enriched from blood (not recorded which). The receptors shown here come from a woman aged 30 to 39 who had recovered from COVID-19.

The chain carries TRBV6-5 and TRBJ2-7, with a possible D match to TRBD1 (6 bases). Trimming removed 5 bases from V and 12 bases from J, with 17 bases in between. The CDR3 contains 12 residues. Germline V gene sequence: CDR1 MNHEY, CDR2 SVGAGI. CDR3 DNA sequence: TGTGCCAGCAGTCCAGGGGCAGTCCTTTGGTACTTC. Protein product: CASSPGAVLWYF.

V gene TRBV24-1 combines with J gene TRBJ2-2; TRBD1 aligns across 11 bases. Germline-derived CDR1 and CDR2 are KGHDR and SFDVKD. CDR3 length: 20 amino acids. J gave up 0 bases and V 7 bases, and 15 bases lay outside the gene matches. CDR3 DNA sequence: TGTGCCACCAGACTTCCTACCGGGACAGGGGGTTTTGCGAACACCGGGGAGCTGTTTTTT. It yields the protein CATRLPTGTGGFANTGELFF.

The rearrangement joins TRBV19 to TRBJ1-2, with 7 positions matching TRBD1. V shed 6 bases and J 5 bases; nucleotides not matched to a gene: 12. Germline CDR1 is LNHDA and CDR2 is SQIVND (reference sequence). CDR3 length: 15 residues. This CDR3 is CASSPRGGPGYGYTF. DNA of the CDR3: TGTGCCAGTAGCCCCCGAGGGGGCCCAGGGTATGGCTACACCTTC. Combining the CDR3 with reference TRBV19 and TRBJ1-2 gives the whole variable domain DGGITQSPKYLFRKEGQNVTLSCEQNLNHDAMYWYRQDPGQGLRLIYYSQIVNDFQKGDIAEGYSVSREKKESFPLTVTSAQKNPTAFYLCASSPRGGPGYGYTFGSGTRLTVV.

The V call is TRBV20-1, the J call TRBJ2-7; 8 nucleotides match TRBD1. The germline CDR1 and CDR2 sequences are DFQATT and SNEGSKA (reference sequence). V dropped 3 bases and J dropped 3; count of bases not matched to a gene: 7. The CDR3 spans 14 residues. The DNA of the CDR3 is TGCAGTGCTAGTTGGGACAGGTCTTTCTACGAGCAGTACTTC. Its protein is CSASWDRSFYEQYF.

V is TRBV15 and J is TRBJ1-1; D gene unclear. Trimming removed 0 bases from V and 1 base from J, with 18 bases in between. The CDR3 length is 18 residues. CDR1 and CDR2 (germline): LNHNV, YYDKDF (reference sequence). CDR3 residues: CATSRDLLGEPRNTEAFF. Written as DNA, the CDR3 is TGTGCCACCAGCAGAGATCTCCTCGGAGAGCCAAGGAACACTGAAGCTTTCTTT.

This rearrangement joins TRBV10-1 to TRBJ2-1; the match to TRBD1 covers 8 bases. The length of the CDR3 is 14 residues. V trimming: 9 bases; J trimming: 9 bases; junction bases outside the gene matches: 13. CDR1 is WNHNN, CDR2 SYGVQD, per germline (reference sequence). The DNA for the CDR3 is TGCGCCAGTTCCTTCGAGGACAGGGTTTCTGAGCAGTTCTTC. This gives the protein CASSFEDRVSEQFF.

The chain uses TRBV7-9 and TRBJ1-4, with 7 bases fitting TRBD1. Germline assignment: CDR1 SEHNR and CDR2 FQNEAQ (reference sequence). There are 16 residues in the CDR3. V dropped 5 bases and J dropped 0; count of bases not matched to a gene: 6. CDR3 DNA sequence: TGTGCCAGCAGCCCGGGACAGCTTGCAACTAATGAAAAACTGTTTTTT. Its protein is CASSPGQLATNEKLFF.

J is TRBJ1-1 and V is TRBV2; D perhaps matches TRBD1 (5 bases). The germline V gene has CDR1 SNHLY and CDR2 FYNNEI. Between the trimmed V and J ends, which lost 1 base and 10 bases, there was a span of 13 bases. The CDR3 has 13 amino acids. The CDR3 sequence: CASSEGGIRGAFF. DNA for the CDR3: TGTGCCAGCAGTGAAGGTGGAATTAGGGGAGCTTTCTTT.

This rearrangement joins TRBV12-5 to TRBJ1-5; tentatively, D is TRBD1 (5 bases). The germline CDR1 and CDR2 sequences are LGHNT and FRNRAP. The CDR3 runs to 14 residues. Trimming took off 2 bases at V and 4 bases at J, with 9 bases between the two ends. The CDR3 nucleotides are TGTGCTAGTGGTTTGACAGGAAAGAATCAGCCCCAGCATTTT. The encoded protein is CASGLTGKNQPQHF.

V and J are TRBV27 and TRBJ1-4, with D unresolved. The CDR3 covers 13 residues. CDR1 MNHEY and CDR2 SMNVEV come from the germline V gene (reference sequence). V was shortened by 7 bases and J by 4 bases, with 10 bases between the two germline ends. CDR3 bases: TGTGCCAGCAAAGGCAGGAATAATGAAAAACTGTTTTTT. Its protein product is CASKGRNNEKLFF.

The V call is TRBV2, the J call TRBJ1-2; TRBD1 aligns across 9 bases. V lost 6 bases and J lost 6; bases outside the gene matches: 8. The CDR3 totals 14 residues. In germline, CDR1 is SNHLY, CDR2 FYNNEI. CDR3 DNA sequence: TGTGCCAGCAGCTGGGACAGGGAGGGCGATGGCTACACCTTC. Protein: CASSWDREGDGYTF. Full variable domain (remainder filled in from reference TRBV2 and TRBJ1-2): EPEVTQTPSHQVTQMGQEVILRCVPISNHLYFYWYRQILGQKVEFLVSFYNNEISEKSEIFDDQFSVERPDGSNFTLKIRSTKLEDSAMYFCASSWDREGDGYTFGSGTRLTVV.

The chain is built from TRBV3-1 (or the pseudogene TRBV3-2) and TRBJ1-1; weak D call: TRBD1 (5 bases). Germline lookup yields CDR1 LGHDT and CDR2 YNNKEL (reference sequence). V shed 5 bases and J shed 4 bases, with 11 bases lying between them. The CDR3 extends over 13 amino acids. The CDR3 region is CASSSYGGTEAFF. In DNA, the CDR3 is TGTGCCAGCAGCTCTTACGGGGGCACTGAAGCTTTCTTT.

The V call is TRBV30, the J call TRBJ2-2; TRBD1 matches 12 bases. There are 13 residues in the CDR3. Per germline, CDR1 GTSNPN and CDR2 SVGIG (reference sequence). The V segment lost 8 bases and the J segment 3 bases; nucleotides outside the gene matches: 1. The DNA for the CDR3 is TGTGCCAGGGACAGGGGGCACACCGGGGAGCTGTTTTTT. As protein: CARDRGHTGELFF. The complete variable domain, with remaining parts taken from reference TRBV30 and TRBJ2-2, reads SQTIHQWPATLVQPVGSPLSLECTVEGTSNPNLYWYRQAAGRGLQLLFYSVGIGQISSEVPQNLSASRPQDRQFILSSKKLLLSDSGFYLCARDRGHTGELFFGEGSRLTVL.

The CDR3 region is CASSTGHLYEQYF. In nucleotides, the CDR3 is TGTGCCAGTAGTACCGGACACCTCTACGAGCAGTACTTC. This chain joins TRBV19 and TRBJ2-7, with D maybe TRBD1 (5 bases). The V end was cut by 4 bases, the J end by 3 bases, with 10 bases between. The CDR3 extends over 13 amino acids. From germline, CDR1 is LNHDA and CDR2 SQIVND (reference sequence).

The chain is built from TRBV9 and TRBJ2-1; possible D gene TRBD1, 5 bases. CDR3 size: 17 residues. Looked up from germline, CDR1 is SGDLS and CDR2 is YYNGEE. V lost 0 bases and J lost 0, with 13 bases in between. CDR3 nucleotides: TGTGCCAGCAGCGTAGCAAGGGGCACGAGCTCCTACAATGAGCAGTTCTTC. Translated, it gives CASSVARGTSSYNEQFF. The complete variable domain, with remaining parts taken from reference TRBV9 and TRBJ2-1, reads DSGVTQTPKHLITATGQRVTLRCSPRSGDLSVYWYQQSLDQGLQFLIQYYNGEERAKGNILERFSAQQFPDLHSELNLSSLELGDSALYFCASSVARGTSSYNEQFFGPGTRLTVL.

CDR3 DNA: TGTGCCAGCACCTTGGGGGCCACGAACACTGAAGCTTTCTTT. This gives the protein CASTLGATNTEAFF. The chain carries TRBV2 and TRBJ1-1; D is possibly TRBD1 (6 bases). The CDR3 is 14 amino acids. The germline V and J ends were trimmed by 7 bases and 1 base, with 13 bases remaining between them. Looked up from germline, CDR1 is SNHLY and CDR2 is FYNNEI.

This clone was counted a few times. The V call is TRBV18, the J call TRBJ2-7, with 7 bases identical to TRBD1. CDR1 is KGHSH, CDR2 LQKENI, per germline. With V trimmed by 4 bases and J by 0 bases, 3 bases remained unmatched. The CDR3 runs 14 residues. CDR3 sequence reads: CASSRSGGSYEQYF. CDR3 bases: TGTGCCAGCTCACGGTCAGGGGGCTCCTACGAGCAGTACTTC.

The chain employs TRBV30 and TRBJ1-1; 9 bases fit TRBD1. V lost 3 bases and J lost 6; bases outside the gene matches: 8. Germline-derived CDR1 and CDR2 are GTSNPN and SVGIG (reference sequence). The CDR3 is made up of 14 amino acids. The CDR3 protein is CAWSRDRAVAEAFF. The CDR3 bases are TGTGCCTGGAGCCGGGACAGGGCGGTCGCTGAAGCTTTCTTT.

V and J are TRBV29-1 and TRBJ1-2; D is ambiguous. The CDR3 is made up of 11 amino acids. The germline V gene has CDR1 SQVTM and CDR2 ANQGSEA. The germline V and J ends were trimmed by 5 bases and 4 bases, with 8 bases remaining between them. For the CDR3, the DNA is TGCAGCGTTCCGGGTGGCTATGGCTACACCTTC. Protein product: CSVPGGYGYTF.

This rearrangement joins TRBV5-1 to TRBJ2-3; TRBD2 aligns across 11 bases. Germline-derived CDR1 and CDR2 are SGHRS and YFSETQ. The CDR3 covers 14 residues. Germline trimming cut 5 bases from V and 1 base from J; bases unmatched to any gene: 0. CDR3 in amino acids: CASRTSGGTDTQYF. CDR3 coding DNA: TGCGCCAGCAGGACTAGCGGGGGCACAGATACGCAGTATTTT.

The chain has TRBV9 and TRBJ2-2; the match to TRBD1 covers 9 bases. Germline V lookup: CDR1 SGDLS, CDR2 YYNGEE. Trimming at V came to 3 bases and at J to 6 bases, leaving 6 bases not matched to a gene. The CDR3 extends over 15 amino acids. DNA of the CDR3: TGTGCCAGCAGCGCCACAGGGGGCGCGGCCGGGGAGCTGTTTTTT. Translated: CASSATGGAAGELFF.

This clone has more than one count but fewer than ten. The chain joins TRBV9 to TRBJ2-7, with D possibly being TRBD1 (5 bases). Germline lookup yields CDR1 SGDLS and CDR2 YYNGEE. The V and J ends lost 4 bases and 3 bases respectively, with 11 bases between them. This CDR3 contains 13 residues. CDR3 nucleotides: TGTGCCAGCAGCTCATCGACAGACTACGAGCAGTACTTC. It codes for CASSSSTDYEQYF.

The V gene is TRBV11-2, the J gene TRBJ2-5; the D gene is possibly TRBD1 (6 bases). CDR3 size: 15 residues. V lost 7 bases and J lost 9, with 24 bases in between. Germline V gives CDR1 SGHAT, CDR2 FQNNGV. The CDR3 nucleotides are TGTGCCAGCACCGAGGGGGTCCAGGGTCAAAAAGCCCAGTACTTC. Its translation: CASTEGVQGQKAQYF.